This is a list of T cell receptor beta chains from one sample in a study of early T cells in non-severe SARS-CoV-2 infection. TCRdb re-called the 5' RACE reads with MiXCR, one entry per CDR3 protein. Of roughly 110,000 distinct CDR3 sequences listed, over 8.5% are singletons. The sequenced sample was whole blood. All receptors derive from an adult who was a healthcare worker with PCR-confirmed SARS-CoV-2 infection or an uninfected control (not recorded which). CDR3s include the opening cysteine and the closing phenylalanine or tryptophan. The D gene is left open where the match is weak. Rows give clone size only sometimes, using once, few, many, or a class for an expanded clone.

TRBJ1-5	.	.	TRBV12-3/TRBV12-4	TGTGCCAGCAGTTTATGGGGACAATCTAATCAGCCCCAGCATTTT	CASSLWGQSNQPQHF
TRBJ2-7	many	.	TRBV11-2	TGTGCCAGCAGCTTAGATTCGAACGAGCAGTACTTC	CASSLDSNEQYF
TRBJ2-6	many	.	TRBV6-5	TGTGCCAGCAGTTACTTCCACCTTTACAGGGCTGGGGCCAACGTCCTGACTTTC	CASSYFHLYRAGANVLTF
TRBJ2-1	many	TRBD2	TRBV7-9	TGTGCCAGCAGCTTGGGGGACTACTCCTACAATGAGCAGTTCTTC	CASSLGDYSYNEQFF
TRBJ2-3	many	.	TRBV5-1	TGCGCCAGCAGCTTTGACACCCCCGCGACAGATACGCAGTATTTT	CASSFDTPATDTQYF
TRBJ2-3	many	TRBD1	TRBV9	TGTGCCAGCAGCGTACTGGACAGGGGAGATACGCAGTATTTT	CASSVLDRGDTQYF
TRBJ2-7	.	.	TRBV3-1	TGTGCCAGCAGCCAAGGGACGGCTGGGGAGCAGTACTTC	CASSQGTAGEQYF
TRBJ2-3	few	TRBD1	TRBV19	TGTGCCAGCCGGGACAGGGGGGGAGATACGCAGTATTTT	CASRDRGGDTQYF
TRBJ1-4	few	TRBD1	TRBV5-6	TGTGCCAGCAGCTTGGAAAGGGGGCGGGAAAAACTGTTTTTT	CASSLERGREKLFF
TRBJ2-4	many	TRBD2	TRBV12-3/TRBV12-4	TGTGCCAGCAGTTTAAGGTCCGGCGGGAGGGCCAACAAAAACATTCAGTACTTC	CASSLRSGGRANKNIQYF
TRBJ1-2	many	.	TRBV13	TGTGCCAGCAGCCGGAGCCAGGGGCTAAATAACTATGGCTACACCTTC	CASSRSQGLNNYGYTF
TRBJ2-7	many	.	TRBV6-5	TGTGCCAGCAGCCCTCTAGGGCCCAGCGACGAGCAGTACTTC	CASSPLGPSDEQYF
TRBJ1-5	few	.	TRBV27	TGTGCCAGCAGTTTTCCGCCCCAGCATTTT	CASSFPPQHF
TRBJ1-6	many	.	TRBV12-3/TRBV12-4	TGTGCCAGCAGCACGACAGCGGACTCACCCCTCCACTTT	CASSTTADSPLHF
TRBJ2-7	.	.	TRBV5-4	TGTGCCAGCAGCCAAGGAATCTACGAGCAGTACTTC	CASSQGIYEQYF
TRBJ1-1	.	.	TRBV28	TGTGCCAGCAGTTTTAGTACGGACACCATGAACACTGAAGCTTTCTTT	CASSFSTDTMNTEAFF
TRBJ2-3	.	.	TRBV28	TGTGCCAGCATGCCAGGGTTCGGGCCAGCAGATACGCAGTATTTT	CASMPGFGPADTQYF
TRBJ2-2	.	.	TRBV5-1	TGCGCCAGCAAGTATACCGGGGAGCTGTTTTTT	CASKYTGELFF
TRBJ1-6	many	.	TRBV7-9	TGTGCCAGCAGCTTAGGGGGATCACCCCTCCACTTT	CASSLGGSPLHF
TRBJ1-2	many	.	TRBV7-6	TGTGCCAGCAGCCCCCGACCGGGGGTAGGGGAGGGCTACACCTTC	CASSPRPGVGEGYTF